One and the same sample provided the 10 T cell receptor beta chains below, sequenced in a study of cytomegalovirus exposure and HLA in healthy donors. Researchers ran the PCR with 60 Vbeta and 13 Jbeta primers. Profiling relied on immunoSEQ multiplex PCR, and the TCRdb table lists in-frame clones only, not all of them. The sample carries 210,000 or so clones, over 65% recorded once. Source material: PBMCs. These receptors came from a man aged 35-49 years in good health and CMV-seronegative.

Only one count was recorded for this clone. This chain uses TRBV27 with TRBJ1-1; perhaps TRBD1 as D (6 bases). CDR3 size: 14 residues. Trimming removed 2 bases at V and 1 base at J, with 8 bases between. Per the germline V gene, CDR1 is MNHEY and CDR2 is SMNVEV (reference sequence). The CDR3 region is CASSLGGANTEAFF. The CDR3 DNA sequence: TGTGCCAGCAGTTTAGGGGGGGCGAACACTGAAGCTTTCTTT.

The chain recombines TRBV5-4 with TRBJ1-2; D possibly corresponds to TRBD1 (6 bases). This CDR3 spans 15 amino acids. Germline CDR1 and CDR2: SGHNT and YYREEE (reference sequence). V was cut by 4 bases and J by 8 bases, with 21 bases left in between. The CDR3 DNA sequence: TGTGCCAGCAGCCCTATTATACAGGGTCTAGAAGGCTACACCTTC. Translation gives CASSPIIQGLEGYTF.

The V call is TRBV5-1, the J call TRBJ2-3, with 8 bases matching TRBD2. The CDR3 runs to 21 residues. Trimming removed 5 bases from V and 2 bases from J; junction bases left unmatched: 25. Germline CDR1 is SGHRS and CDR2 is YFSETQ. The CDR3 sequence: CASRAGWGGGTKLSNTDTQYF. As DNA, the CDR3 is TGCGCCAGCAGGGCCGGGTGGGGCGGGGGGACAAAATTGAGCAACACAGATACGCAGTATTTT.

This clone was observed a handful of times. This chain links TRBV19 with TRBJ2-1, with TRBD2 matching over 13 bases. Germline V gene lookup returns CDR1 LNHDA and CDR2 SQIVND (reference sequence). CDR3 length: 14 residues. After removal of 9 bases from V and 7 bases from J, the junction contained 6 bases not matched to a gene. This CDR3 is CARRLAGGRNEQFF. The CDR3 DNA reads TGTGCCAGGCGACTAGCGGGAGGTCGGAATGAGCAGTTCTTC.

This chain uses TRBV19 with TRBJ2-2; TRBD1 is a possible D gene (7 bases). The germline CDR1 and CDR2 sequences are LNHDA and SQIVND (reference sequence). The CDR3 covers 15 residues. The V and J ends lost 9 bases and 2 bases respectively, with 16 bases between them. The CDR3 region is CASLRGTENTGELFF. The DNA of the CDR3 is TGTGCCAGCCTTCGCGGGACAGAAAACACCGGGGAGCTGTTTTTT.

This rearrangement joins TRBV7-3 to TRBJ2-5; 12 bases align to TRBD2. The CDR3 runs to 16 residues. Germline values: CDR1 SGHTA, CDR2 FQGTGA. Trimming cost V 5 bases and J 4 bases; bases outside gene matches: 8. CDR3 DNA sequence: TGTGCCAGCAGCCGTACTAGCGGGGGGTCGGTAGAGACCCAGTACTTC. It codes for CASSRTSGGSVETQYF.

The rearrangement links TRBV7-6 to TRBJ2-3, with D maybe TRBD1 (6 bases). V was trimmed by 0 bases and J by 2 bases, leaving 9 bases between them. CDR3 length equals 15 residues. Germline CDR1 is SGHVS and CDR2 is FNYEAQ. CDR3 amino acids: CASSLAGQPTDTQYF. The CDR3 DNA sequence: TGTGCCAGCAGCTTAGCAGGACAGCCCACAGATACGCAGTATTTT.

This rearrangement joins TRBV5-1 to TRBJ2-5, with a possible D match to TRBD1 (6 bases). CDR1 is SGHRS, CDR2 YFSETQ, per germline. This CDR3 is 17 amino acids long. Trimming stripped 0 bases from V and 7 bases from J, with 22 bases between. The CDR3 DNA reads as TGCGCCAGCAGCTTGGACCCCACAGGGCCCAAGAGTTGGACCCAGTACTTC. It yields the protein CASSLDPTGPKSWTQYF. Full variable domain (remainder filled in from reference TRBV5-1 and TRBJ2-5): KAGVTQTPRYLIKTRGQQVTLSCSPISGHRSVSWYQQTPGQGLQFLFEYFSETQRNKGNFPGRFSGRQFSNSRSEMNVSTLELGDSALYLCASSLDPTGPKSWTQYFGPGTRLLVL.

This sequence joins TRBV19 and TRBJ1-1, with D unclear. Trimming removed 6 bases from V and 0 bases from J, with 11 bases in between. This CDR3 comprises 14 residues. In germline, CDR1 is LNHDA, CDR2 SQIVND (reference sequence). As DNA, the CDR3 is TGTGCCAGTAGGATGGCCACCCTGAACACTGAAGCTTTCTTT. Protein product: CASRMATLNTEAFF.

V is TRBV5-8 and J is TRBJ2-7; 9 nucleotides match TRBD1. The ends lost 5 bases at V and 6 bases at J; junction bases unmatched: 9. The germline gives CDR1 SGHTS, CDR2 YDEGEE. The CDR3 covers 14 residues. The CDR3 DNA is TGTGCCAGCAGTCAGAGGGACAGGGTGGGCGAGCAGTACTTC. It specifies CASSQRDRVGEQYF.